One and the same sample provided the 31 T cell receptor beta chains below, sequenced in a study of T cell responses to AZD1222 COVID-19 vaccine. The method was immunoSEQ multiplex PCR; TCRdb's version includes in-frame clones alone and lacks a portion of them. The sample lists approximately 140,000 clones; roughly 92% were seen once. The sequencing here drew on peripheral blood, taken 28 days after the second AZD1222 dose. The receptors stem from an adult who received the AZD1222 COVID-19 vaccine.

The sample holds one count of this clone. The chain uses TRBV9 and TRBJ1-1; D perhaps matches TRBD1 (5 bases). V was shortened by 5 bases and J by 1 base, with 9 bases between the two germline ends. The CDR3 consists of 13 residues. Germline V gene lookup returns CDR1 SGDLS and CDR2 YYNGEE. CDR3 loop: CASRSTGNTEAFF. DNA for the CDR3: TGTGCCAGCAGATCCACAGGGAACACTGAAGCTTTCTTT.

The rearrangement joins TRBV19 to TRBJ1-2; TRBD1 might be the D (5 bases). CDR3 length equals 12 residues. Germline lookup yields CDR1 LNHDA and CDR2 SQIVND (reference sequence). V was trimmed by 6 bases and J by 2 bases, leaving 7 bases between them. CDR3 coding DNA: TGTGCCAGTAGAGACAGAAACTATGGCTACACCTTC. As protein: CASRDRNYGYTF.

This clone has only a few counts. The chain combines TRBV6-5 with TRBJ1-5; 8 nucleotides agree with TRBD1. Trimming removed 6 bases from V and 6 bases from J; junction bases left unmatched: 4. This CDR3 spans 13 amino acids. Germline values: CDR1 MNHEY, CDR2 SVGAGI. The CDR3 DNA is TGTGCCAGCAGAGCAGGGGGCGGTCAGCCCCAGCATTTT. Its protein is CASRAGGGQPQHF.

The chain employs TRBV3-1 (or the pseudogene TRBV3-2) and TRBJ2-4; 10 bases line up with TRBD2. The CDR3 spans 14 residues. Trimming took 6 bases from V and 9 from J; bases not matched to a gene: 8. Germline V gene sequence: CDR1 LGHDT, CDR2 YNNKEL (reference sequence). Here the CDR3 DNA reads TGTGCCAGCAGGAGGAGCGGGGGGGCCGCCATTCAGTACTTC. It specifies CASRRSGGAAIQYF.

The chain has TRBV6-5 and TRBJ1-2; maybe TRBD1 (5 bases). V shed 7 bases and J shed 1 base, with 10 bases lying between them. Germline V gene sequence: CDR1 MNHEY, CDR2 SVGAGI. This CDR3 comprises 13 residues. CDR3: CASTLDSNYGYTF. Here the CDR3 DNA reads TGTGCCAGCACTCTCGACAGTAACTATGGCTACACCTTC.

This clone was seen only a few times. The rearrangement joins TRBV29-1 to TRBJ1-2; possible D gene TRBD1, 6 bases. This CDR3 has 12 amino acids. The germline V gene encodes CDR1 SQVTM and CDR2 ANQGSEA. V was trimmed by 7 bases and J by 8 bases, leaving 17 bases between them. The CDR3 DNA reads TGCAGCGGATCACAAACAGGGAAGGGCTACACCTTC. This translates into CSGSQTGKGYTF. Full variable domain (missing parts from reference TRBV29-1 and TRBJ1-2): SAVISQKPSRDICQRGTSLTIQCQVDSQVTMMFWYRQQPGQSLTLIATANQGSEATYESGFVIDKFPISRPNLTFSTLTVSNMSPEDSSIYLCSGSQTGKGYTFGSGTRLTVV.

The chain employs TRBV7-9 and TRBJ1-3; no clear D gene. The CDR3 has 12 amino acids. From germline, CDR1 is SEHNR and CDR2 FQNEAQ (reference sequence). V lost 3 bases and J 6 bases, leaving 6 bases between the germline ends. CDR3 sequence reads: CASSLRQNTIYF. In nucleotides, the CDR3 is TGTGCCAGCAGCTTGAGACAAAACACCATATATTTT. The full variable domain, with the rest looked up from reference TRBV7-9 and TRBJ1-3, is DTGVSQNPRHKITKRGQNVTFRCDPISEHNRLYWYRQTLGQGPEFLTYFQNEAQLEKSRLLSDRFSAERPKGSFSTLEIQRTEQGDSAMYLCASSLRQNTIYFGEGSWLTVV.

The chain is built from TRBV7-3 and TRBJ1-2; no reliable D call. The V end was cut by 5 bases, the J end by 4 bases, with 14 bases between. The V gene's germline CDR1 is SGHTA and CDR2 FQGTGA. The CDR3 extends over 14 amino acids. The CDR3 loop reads CASSPGPEGYGYTF. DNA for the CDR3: TGTGCCAGCAGCCCCGGGCCCGAAGGCTATGGCTACACCTTC.

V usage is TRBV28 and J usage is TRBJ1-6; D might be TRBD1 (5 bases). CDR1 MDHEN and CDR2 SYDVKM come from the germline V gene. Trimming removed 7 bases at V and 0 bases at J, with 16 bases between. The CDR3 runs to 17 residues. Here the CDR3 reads CASIPSDRSSYNSPLHF. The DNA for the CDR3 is TGTGCCAGCATCCCGTCCGACAGAAGCTCCTATAATTCACCCCTCCACTTT.

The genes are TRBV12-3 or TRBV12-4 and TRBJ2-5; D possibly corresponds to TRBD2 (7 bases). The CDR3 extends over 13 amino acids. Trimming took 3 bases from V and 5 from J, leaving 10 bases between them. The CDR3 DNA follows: TGTGCCAGCAGTTTTGGGGGGGCGGAGACCCAGTACTTC. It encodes CASSFGGAETQYF.

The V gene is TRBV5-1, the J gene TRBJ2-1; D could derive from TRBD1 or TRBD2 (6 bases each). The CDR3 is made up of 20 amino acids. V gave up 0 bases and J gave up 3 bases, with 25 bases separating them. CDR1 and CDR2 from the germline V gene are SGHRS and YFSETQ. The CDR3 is CASSLELGAPRSGLYNEQFF. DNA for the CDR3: TGCGCCAGCAGCTTGGAATTGGGGGCCCCTAGGTCGGGACTCTACAATGAGCAGTTCTTC.

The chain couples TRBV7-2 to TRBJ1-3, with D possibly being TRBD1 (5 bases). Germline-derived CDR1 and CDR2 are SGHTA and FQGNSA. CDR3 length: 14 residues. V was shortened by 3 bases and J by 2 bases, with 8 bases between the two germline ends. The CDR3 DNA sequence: TGTGCCAGCAGCTTGAGGGGAACTGGAAACACCATATATTTT. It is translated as CASSLRGTGNTIYF.

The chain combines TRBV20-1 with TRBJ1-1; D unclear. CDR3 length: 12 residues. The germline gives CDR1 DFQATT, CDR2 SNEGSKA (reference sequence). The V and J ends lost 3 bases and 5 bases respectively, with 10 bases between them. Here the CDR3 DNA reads TGCAGTGCTAGTTATGGAGGAACTGAAGCTTTCTTT. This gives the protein CSASYGGTEAFF.

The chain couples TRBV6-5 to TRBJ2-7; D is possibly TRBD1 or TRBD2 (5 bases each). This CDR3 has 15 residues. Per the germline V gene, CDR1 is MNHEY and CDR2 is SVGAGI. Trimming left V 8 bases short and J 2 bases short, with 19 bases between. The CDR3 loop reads CASAMGRTPTYEQYF. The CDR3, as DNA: TGTGCCAGCGCCATGGGACGCACCCCCACCTACGAGCAGTACTTC.

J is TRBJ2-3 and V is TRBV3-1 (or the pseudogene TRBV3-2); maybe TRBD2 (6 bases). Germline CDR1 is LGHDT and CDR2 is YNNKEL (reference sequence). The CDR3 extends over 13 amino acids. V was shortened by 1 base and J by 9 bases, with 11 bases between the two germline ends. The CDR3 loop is CASSQVGRGTQYF. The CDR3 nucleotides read TGTGCCAGCAGCCAAGTGGGGCGGGGAACGCAGTATTTT.

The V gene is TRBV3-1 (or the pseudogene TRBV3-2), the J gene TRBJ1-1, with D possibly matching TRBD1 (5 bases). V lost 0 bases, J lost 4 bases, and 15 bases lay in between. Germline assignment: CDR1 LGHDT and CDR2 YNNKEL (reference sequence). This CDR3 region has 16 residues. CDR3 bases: TGTGCCAGCAGCCAAGAGAGGGGCGTTACCGGCACTGAAGCTTTCTTT. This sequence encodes CASSQERGVTGTEAFF.

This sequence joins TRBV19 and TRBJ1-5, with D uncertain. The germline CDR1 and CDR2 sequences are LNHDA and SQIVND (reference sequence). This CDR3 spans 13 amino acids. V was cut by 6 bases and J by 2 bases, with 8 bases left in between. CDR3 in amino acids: CASRSDGNQPQHF. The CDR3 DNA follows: TGTGCCAGTAGATCGGACGGCAATCAGCCCCAGCATTTT.

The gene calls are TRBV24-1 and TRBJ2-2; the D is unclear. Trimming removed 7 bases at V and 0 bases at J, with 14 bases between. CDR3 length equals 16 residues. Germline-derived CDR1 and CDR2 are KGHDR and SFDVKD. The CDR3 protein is CATSLTGISNTGELFF. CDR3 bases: TGTGCCACCAGCCTCACCGGAATTTCGAACACCGGGGAGCTGTTTTTT.

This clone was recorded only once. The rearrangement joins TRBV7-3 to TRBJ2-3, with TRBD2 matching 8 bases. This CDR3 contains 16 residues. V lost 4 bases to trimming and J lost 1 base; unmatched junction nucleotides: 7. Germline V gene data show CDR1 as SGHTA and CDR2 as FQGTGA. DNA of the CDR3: TGTGCCAGCAGCTCCCTGTCAGCGGGGGGCACAGATACGCAGTATTTT. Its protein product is CASSSLSAGGTDTQYF.

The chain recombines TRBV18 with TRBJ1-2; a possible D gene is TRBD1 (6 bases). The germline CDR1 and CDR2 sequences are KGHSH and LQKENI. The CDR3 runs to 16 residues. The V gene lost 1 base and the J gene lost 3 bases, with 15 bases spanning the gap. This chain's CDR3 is CASSPRGTGSDYGYTF. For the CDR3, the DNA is TGTGCCAGCTCACCACGGGGCACAGGGTCCGACTATGGCTACACCTTC.

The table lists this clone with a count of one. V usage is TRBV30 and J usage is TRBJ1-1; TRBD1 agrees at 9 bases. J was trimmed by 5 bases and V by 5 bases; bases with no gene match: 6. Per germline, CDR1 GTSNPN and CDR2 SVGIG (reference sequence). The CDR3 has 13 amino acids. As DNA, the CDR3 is TGTGCCTGGGGACAGGGGACGGGGACTGAAGCTTTCTTT. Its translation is CAWGQGTGTEAFF.

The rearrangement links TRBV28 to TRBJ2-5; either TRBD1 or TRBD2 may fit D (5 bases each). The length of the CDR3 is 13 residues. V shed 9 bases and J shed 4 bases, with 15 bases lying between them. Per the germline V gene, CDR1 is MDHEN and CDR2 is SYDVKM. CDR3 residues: CASKDRGRETQYF. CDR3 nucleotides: TGTGCCAGTAAGGACCGGGGACGAGAGACCCAGTACTTC.

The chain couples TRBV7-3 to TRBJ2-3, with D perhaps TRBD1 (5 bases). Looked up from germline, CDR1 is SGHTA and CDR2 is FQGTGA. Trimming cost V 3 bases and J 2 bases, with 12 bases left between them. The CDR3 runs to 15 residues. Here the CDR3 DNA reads TGTGCCAGCAGCTTCAGGGAAGGAGTCACAGATACGCAGTATTTT. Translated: CASSFREGVTDTQYF. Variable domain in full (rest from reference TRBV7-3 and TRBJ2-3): GAGVSQTPSNKVTEKGKYVELRCDPISGHTALYWYRQSLGQGPEFLIYFQGTGAADDSGLPNDRFFAVRPEGSVSTLKIQRTERGDSAVYLCASSFREGVTDTQYFGPGTRLTVL.

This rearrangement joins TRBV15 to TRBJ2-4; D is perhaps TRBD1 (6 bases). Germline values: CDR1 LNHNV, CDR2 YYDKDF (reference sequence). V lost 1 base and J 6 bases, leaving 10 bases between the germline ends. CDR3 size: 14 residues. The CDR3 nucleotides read TGTGCCACCAGCAGAGGGGGGCTAGGAAACATTCAGTACTTC. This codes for CATSRGGLGNIQYF. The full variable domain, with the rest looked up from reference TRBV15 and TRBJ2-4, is DAMVIQNPRYQVTQFGKPVTLSCSQTLNHNVMYWYQQKSSQAPKLLFHYYDKDFNNEADTPDNFQSRRPNTSFCFLDIRSPGLGDTAMYLCATSRGGLGNIQYFGAGTRLSVL.

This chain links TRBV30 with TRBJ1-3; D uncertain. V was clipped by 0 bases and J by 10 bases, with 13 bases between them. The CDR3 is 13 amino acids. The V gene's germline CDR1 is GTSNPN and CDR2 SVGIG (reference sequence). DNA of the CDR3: TGTGCCTGGAGTGTGAACGCAGTGGGAACCATATATTTT. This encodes CAWSVNAVGTIYF.

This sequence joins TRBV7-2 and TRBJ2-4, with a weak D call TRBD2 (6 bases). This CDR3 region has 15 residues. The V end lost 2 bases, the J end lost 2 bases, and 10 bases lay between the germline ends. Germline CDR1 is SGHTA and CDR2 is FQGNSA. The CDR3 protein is CASSLLLASKNIQYF. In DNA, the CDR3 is TGTGCCAGCAGCTTATTACTAGCTTCCAAAAACATTCAGTACTTC.

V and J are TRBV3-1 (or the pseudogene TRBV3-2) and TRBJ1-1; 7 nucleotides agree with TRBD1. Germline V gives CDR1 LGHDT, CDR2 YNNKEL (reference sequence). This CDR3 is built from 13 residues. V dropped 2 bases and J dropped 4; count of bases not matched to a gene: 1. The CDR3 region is CASSQNRGTEAFF. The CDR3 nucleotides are TGTGCCAGCAGCCAAAACAGGGGCACTGAAGCTTTCTTT.

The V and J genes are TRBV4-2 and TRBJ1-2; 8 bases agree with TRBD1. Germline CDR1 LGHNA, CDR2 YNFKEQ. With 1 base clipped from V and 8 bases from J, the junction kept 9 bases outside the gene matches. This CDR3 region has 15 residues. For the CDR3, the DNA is TGTGCCAGCAGCCAAGTCTCAGGGGGCACTGGAGGCTACACCTTC. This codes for CASSQVSGGTGGYTF.

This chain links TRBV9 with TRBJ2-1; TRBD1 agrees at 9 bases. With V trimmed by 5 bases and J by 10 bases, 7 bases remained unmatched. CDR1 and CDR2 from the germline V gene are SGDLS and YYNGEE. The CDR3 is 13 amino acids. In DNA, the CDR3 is TGTGCCAGCAGTTCCTCCGGGACAGGGGAGCAGTTCTTC. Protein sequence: CASSSSGTGEQFF.

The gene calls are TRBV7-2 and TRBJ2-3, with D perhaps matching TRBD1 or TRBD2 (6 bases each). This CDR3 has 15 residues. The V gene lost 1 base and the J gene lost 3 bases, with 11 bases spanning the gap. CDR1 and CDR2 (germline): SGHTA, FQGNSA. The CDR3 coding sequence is TGTGCCAGCAGCTTAGGTGGGGGGCGGACAGATACGCAGTATTTT. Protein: CASSLGGGRTDTQYF. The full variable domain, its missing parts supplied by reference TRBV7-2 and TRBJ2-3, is GAGVSQSPSNKVTEKGKDVELRCDPISGHTALYWYRQSLGQGLEFLIYFQGNSAPDKSGLPSDRFSAERTGGSVSTLTIQRTQQEDSAVYLCASSLGGGRTDTQYFGPGTRLTVL.

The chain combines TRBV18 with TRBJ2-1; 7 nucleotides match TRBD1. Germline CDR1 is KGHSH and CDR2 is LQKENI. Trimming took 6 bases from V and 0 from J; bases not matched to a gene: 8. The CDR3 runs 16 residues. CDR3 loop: CASSQDRDSSYNEQFF. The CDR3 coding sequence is TGTGCCAGCTCCCAAGACCGGGACAGCTCCTACAATGAGCAGTTCTTC.